The clone carrying this T cell receptor (beta chain) is labeled medium-sized. This record comes from a study of metastatic and nonmetastatic thyroid tumors. TCRdb re-called clones via MiXCR from the PCR reads. The sample includes roughly 16,000 clones, approximately 32% seen only once; the top ten take roughly 7%. Each patient went into thyroid surgery without having received any treatment. CDR1 is SGHRS and CDR2 is YFSETQ in the germline V gene. Trimming stripped 0 bases from V and 3 bases from J, with 12 bases between. The CDR3 runs 15 residues. Sequencing input: tumor tissue. The TCR sequence derives from a female donor with papillary thyroid cancer or a benign thyroid nodule (not recorded which). Some clones in this sample may be carry-over from other donors' samples. V is TRBV5-1 and J is TRBJ1-1, with D unclear. The CDR3 DNA reads as TGCGCCAGCAGCTTGGGGACTAAATGGGACACTGAAGCTTTCTTT. This codes for CASSLGTKWDTEAFF.